Listed below are T cell receptor beta chains from one sample, sequenced in a study of T cells in Graves' hyperthyroidism and ophthalmopathy. TCRdb recomputed calls from the multiplex PCR reads with MiXCR, one row per CDR3 protein. The data hold some 460,000 distinct CDR3 sequences, with approximately 14% observed a single time. Sequenced sample: blood. The receptors shown here come from a woman aged 18-29 years with Graves' hyperthyroidism. CDR3s include the opening cysteine and the closing phenylalanine or tryptophan. Each record gives: D gene, V gene, clone size, J gene, CDR3 DNA, CDR3 protein. The D gene is left open where the match is weak. The size field is filled for only some rows; it gives once, few, many or a size class.

-	TRBV5-6	few	TRBJ1-2	TGTGCCAGCAGCTTGGTTTCAGGGTCAGCTAACTATGGCTACACCTTC	CASSLVSGSANYGYTF
TRBD1	TRBV7-3	many	TRBJ2-5	TGTGCCAGCAGTTACGGACAGGGGGAGACCCAGTACTTC	CASSYGQGETQYF
-	TRBV7-9	many	TRBJ2-1	TGTGCCAGCAGCTCCAACAGGGTTGAGCAGTTCTTC	CASSSNRVEQFF
-	TRBV10-3	many	TRBJ1-4	TGTGCCATCAGCCGGGAAATCTGGAATGAAAAACTGTTTTTT	CAISREIWNEKLFF
TRBD2	TRBV16	-	TRBJ2-3	TGTGCCAGCAGCCAATTTGTTGGACTAGCGGCAGATACGCAGTATTTT	CASSQFVGLAADTQYF
TRBD1	TRBV27	few	TRBJ1-5	TGTGCCAGCAGGGACAGGGCCCATCAGCCCCAGCATTTT	CASRDRAHQPQHF
TRBD2	TRBV28	many	TRBJ2-3	TGTGCCAGCAGTTTAACCCTCGCTAGCGGGATAGACACAGATACGCAGTATTTT	CASSLTLASGIDTDTQYF
-	TRBV11-2	many	TRBJ1-4	TGTGCCAGCAGCTCTGGACAGTTTGCAACTAATGAAAAACTGTTTTTT	CASSSGQFATNEKLFF
TRBD2	TRBV7-3	many	TRBJ2-2	TGTGCCAGCAGCCCTACGGCAGGCGGGGGGGCGGCCGGGGAGCTGTTTTTT	CASSPTAGGGAAGELFF
-	TRBV6-6	many	TRBJ1-1	TGTGCCAGCAGTTACCTCTCCACTGAAGCTTTCTTT	CASSYLSTEAFF
-	TRBV5-1	-	TRBJ2-2	TGCGCCAGCAGCTTGGGCCTAGGGCCGACCGGGGAGCTGTTTTTT	CASSLGLGPTGELFF
-	TRBV28	few	TRBJ1-4	TGTGCCAGCAGTTTATATGGACTTACAACTAATGAAAAACTGTTTTTT	CASSLYGLTTNEKLFF
TRBD2	TRBV6-1	many	TRBJ2-3	TGTGCCAGCAGTGAAGCGCTTCGATGGGGGGGGGTCGATACGCAGTATTTT	CASSEALRWGGVDTQYF
TRBD2	TRBV6-1	many	TRBJ2-3	TGTGCCAGCAGTTTACTAGCGAGCGGAAGCACAGATACGCAGTATTTT	CASSLLASGSTDTQYF
-	TRBV6-2/TRBV6-3	many	TRBJ2-5	TGTGCCAGCAGTTACACCCAAGAGACCCAGTACTTC	CASSYTQETQYF
-	TRBV28	many	TRBJ1-6	TGTGCCAGCAGTCTAGCAGGGGTCTATAATTCACCCCTCCACTTT	CASSLAGVYNSPLHF
-	TRBV12-3/TRBV12-4	many	TRBJ1-4	TGTGCCAGCAGCTTCACAGGGCTTAATGATGAAAAACTGTTTTTT	CASSFTGLNDEKLFF
-	TRBV15	-	TRBJ1-1	TGTGCCACCAGCAGGGGTTGGACATTGAACACTGAAGCTTTCTTT	CATSRGWTLNTEAFF
-	TRBV12-3/TRBV12-4	many	TRBJ1-1	TGTGCCAGCAGTTCCGTCCCCGAGGGGCTAAAGGATGAAGCTTTCTTT	CASSSVPEGLKDEAFF
TRBD2	TRBV3-1	many	TRBJ2-7	TGTGCCAGCAGCCAACTAGCGGGGGGGCCTTCCTCCGAGCAGTACTTC	CASSQLAGGPSSEQYF
TRBD1	TRBV28	many	TRBJ1-2	TGTGCCAGCCGGCGGGACAGCATCTATGGCTACACCTTC	CASRRDSIYGYTF
-	TRBV5-6	-	TRBJ2-4	TGTGCCAGCAGCCTCAGACGGGTGGCTAAGGCCAAAAACATTCAGTACTTC	CASSLRRVAKAKNIQYF
TRBD2	TRBV7-2	many	TRBJ2-3	TGTGCCAGCAGCTTAGGTGCGGGGGGCTTCCGAAGCACAGATACGCAGTATTTT	CASSLGAGGFRSTDTQYF
-	TRBV12-3/TRBV12-4	many	TRBJ1-5	TGTGCCAGCAGTTCCGCTCCCAATCAGCCCCAGCATTTT	CASSSAPNQPQHF
TRBD2	TRBV12-3/TRBV12-4	many	TRBJ2-3	TGTGCCAGCAGTCACCAACGACTAGCCTCGGGGGGAGATACGCAGTATTTT	CASSHQRLASGGDTQYF
-	TRBV10-3	many	TRBJ1-1	TGTGCCATCAGTGATCCAGGAGCGAACACTGAAGCTTTCTTT	CAISDPGANTEAFF
TRBD2	TRBV27	few	TRBJ2-3	TGTGCCAGCAGTTTAGAAGCGGGAGCAGTACCAGATACGCAGTATTTT	CASSLEAGAVPDTQYF
-	TRBV2	many	TRBJ2-7	TGTGCCAGCCTACTTGACTGGTACGAGCAGTACTTC	CASLLDWYEQYF